These 7 T cell receptor beta chains were all obtained from the same sample, sequenced in a study of cytomegalovirus exposure and HLA in healthy donors. PCR used 60 Vbeta primers and 13 Jbeta primers. Clones were sequenced by immunoSEQ multiplex PCR, and TCRdb holds only the in-frame ones, with some missing. The sample holds some 180,000 clones, 76% seen once. The sequencing sample was made of PBMCs. These receptors were collected from a man aged 18 to 30 in good health and CMV-seronegative.

V gene TRBV5-4 combines with J gene TRBJ2-2; 11 bases fit TRBD2. Germline CDR1 reads SGHNT; CDR2 reads YYREEE (reference sequence). V was clipped by 4 bases and J by 5 bases; unmatched bases: 13. This CDR3 is 18 amino acids long. Written as DNA, the CDR3 is TGTGCCAGCAGCCTCGGTGGGCTAGCGGGAGGAAGAACCGGGGAGCTGTTTTTT. Translated, it gives CASSLGGLAGGRTGELFF.

CDR3 protein: CASSEGRGRSYEQYF. CDR3 sequence (DNA): TGTGCCAGCAGTGAAGGAAGGGGGCGTTCCTACGAGCAGTACTTC. This chain connects TRBV6-1 to TRBJ2-7, with TRBD1 matching 7 bases. The CDR3 sequence is 15 residues long. CDR1 is MNHNS, CDR2 SASEGT, per germline. V lost 1 base, J lost 1 base, and 4 bases stayed unmatched.

CDR3 sequence reads: CASNPTAIAGPFIRSYNEQFF. The CDR3 DNA sequence: TGTGCCAGTAACCCAACCGCGATAGCGGGACCCTTTATAAGGTCCTACAATGAGCAGTTCTTC. V and J are TRBV19 and TRBJ2-1, with 8 nucleotides matching TRBD2. The CDR3 extends over 21 amino acids. Germline V gives CDR1 LNHDA, CDR2 SQIVND (reference sequence). The junction had 24 bases not matched to a gene; V was cut back by 7 bases and J by 1 base.

The rearrangement links TRBV11-2 to TRBJ2-5, with 8 bases aligning to TRBD1. This CDR3 comprises 15 residues. Trimming cost V 5 bases and J 6 bases; bases outside gene matches: 11. CDR1 is SGHAT, CDR2 FQNNGV, per germline. Here the CDR3 DNA reads TGTGCCAGCAGCCCCCAAGGCGGACAGGGCCAGACCCAGTACTTC. This codes for CASSPQGGQGQTQYF. The whole variable domain, remainder taken from reference TRBV11-2 and TRBJ2-5, is EAGVAQSPRYKIIEKRQSVAFWCNPISGHATLYWYQQILGQGPKLLIQFQNNGVVDDSQLPKDRFSAERLKGVDSTLKIQPAKLEDSAVYLCASSPQGGQGQTQYFGPGTRLLVL.

The J gene is TRBJ2-7, the V gene TRBV19; the match to TRBD2 covers 7 bases. The CDR3 sequence is 13 residues long. Germline CDR1 reads LNHDA; CDR2 reads SQIVND (reference sequence). The V gene end was trimmed by 4 bases and the J gene end by 7 bases; junction bases not matched to a gene: 7. The CDR3 DNA reads as TGTGCCAGTAGTAGCGGGGACTACGCGGAGCAGTACTTC. Residues: CASSSGDYAEQYF.

V usage is TRBV12-2 and J usage is TRBJ2-7; TRBD2, as called in the table, went unchecked against the DNA. TRBV12-2 is an annotated pseudogene. This CDR3 spans 16 amino acids. The CDR3 sequence is CASRLEKRGPSYEQYF. DNA of the CDR3: TGTGCAAGTCGCTTAGAAAAGCGGGGGCCCTCCTACGAGCAGTACTTC.

A remark on this clone: One junction end does not reproduce the germline sequence, and a read error may be involved. The rearrangement joins TRBV7-7 to TRBJ2-1, with 9 nucleotides matching TRBD1. Germline loops: CDR1 SSHAT, CDR2 FNYEAQ (reference sequence). The CDR3 totals 18 residues. CDR3 nucleotide sequence: TGTGCTAGCAGCTTAGGGGGGGACAGGGCTATTTCCTACAATGAGCAGTTCTTC. It codes for CASSLGGDRAISYNEQFF.